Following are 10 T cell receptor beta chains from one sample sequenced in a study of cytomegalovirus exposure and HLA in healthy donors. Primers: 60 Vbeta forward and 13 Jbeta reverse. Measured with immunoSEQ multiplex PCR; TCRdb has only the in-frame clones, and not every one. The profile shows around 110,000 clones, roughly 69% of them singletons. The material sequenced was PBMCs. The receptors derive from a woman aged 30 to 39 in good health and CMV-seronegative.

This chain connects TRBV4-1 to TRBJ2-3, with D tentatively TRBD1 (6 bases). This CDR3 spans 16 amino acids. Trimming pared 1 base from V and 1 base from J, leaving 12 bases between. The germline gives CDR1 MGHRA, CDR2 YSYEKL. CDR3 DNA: TGCGCCAGCAGCCAAGCTTGGCCAGGGGGCACAGATACGCAGTATTTT. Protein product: CASSQAWPGGTDTQYF.

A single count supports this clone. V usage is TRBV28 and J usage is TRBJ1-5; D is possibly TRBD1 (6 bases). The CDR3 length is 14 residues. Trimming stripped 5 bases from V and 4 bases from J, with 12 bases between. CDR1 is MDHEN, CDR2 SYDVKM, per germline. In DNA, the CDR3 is TGTGCCAGCAGTGACAGGACAGAAAATCAGCCCCAGCATTTT. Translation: CASSDRTENQPQHF. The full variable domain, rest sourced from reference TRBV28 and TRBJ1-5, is DVKVTQSSRYLVKRTGEKVFLECVQDMDHENMFWYRQDPGLGLRLIYFSYDVKMKEKGDIPEGYSVSREKKERFSLILESASTNQTSMYLCASSDRTENQPQHFGDGTRLSIL.

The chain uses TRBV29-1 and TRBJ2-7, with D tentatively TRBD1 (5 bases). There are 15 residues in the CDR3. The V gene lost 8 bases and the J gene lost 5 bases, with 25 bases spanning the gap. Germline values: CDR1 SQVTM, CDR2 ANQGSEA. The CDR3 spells CSCDSAKSTNNEQYF. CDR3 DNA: TGCAGCTGCGACAGCGCAAAGAGTACGAACAACGAGCAGTACTTC.

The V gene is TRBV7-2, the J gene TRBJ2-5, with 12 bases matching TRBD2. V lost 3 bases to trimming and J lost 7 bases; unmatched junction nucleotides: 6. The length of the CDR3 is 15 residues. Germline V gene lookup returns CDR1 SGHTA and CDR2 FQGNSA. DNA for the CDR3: TGTGCCAGCAGCTTGGCTAGCGGGAGGGTGGGGACCCAGTACTTC. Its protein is CASSLASGRVGTQYF.

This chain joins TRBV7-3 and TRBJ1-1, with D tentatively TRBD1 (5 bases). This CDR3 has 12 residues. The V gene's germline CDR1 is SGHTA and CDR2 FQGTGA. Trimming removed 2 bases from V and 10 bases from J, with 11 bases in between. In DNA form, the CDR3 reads TGTGCCAGCAGCTTAGATAGGGGTCGAGCTTTCTTT. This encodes CASSLDRGRAFF.

The CDR3 here is CSVGQGGSYEQYF. The CDR3 DNA reads TGCAGCGTCGGACAGGGGGGCTCCTACGAGCAGTACTTC. The chain has TRBV29-1 and TRBJ2-5; 10 bases map to TRBD1. The J call may be wrong; the DNA end is better matched by TRBJ2-7. Per germline, CDR1 SQVTM and CDR2 ANQGSEA. CDR3 length: 13 residues.

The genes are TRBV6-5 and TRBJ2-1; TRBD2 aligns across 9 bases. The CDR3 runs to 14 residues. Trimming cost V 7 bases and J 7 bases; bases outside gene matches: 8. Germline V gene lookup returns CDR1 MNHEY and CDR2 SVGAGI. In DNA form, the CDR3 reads TGTGCCAGCACCCTGGGTAGCGGGAGTAATGAGCAGTTCTTC. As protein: CASTLGSGSNEQFF.

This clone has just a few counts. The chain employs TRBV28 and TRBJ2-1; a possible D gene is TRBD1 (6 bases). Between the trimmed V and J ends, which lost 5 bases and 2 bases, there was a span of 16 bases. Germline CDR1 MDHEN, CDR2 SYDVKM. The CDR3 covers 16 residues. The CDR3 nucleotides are TGTGCCAGCAGTCGGCGGACCGGGACACCCTACAATGAGCAGTTCTTC. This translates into CASSRRTGTPYNEQFF.

As DNA, the CDR3 is TGTGCCAGCAGCTGGACTAGCGGGCAAGAGACCCAGTACTTC. It yields the protein CASSWTSGQETQYF. The genes are TRBV7-2 and TRBJ2-5, with 11 bases fitting TRBD2. Trimming cost V 4 bases and J 2 bases; bases outside gene matches: 0. This CDR3 spans 14 amino acids. Germline CDR1 reads SGHTA; CDR2 reads FQGNSA. Full variable domain (outside the CDR3, taken from reference TRBV7-2 and TRBJ2-5): GAGVSQSPSNKVTEKGKDVELRCDPISGHTALYWYRQSLGQGLEFLIYFQGNSAPDKSGLPSDRFSAERTGGSVSTLTIQRTQQEDSAVYLCASSWTSGQETQYFGPGTRLLVL.

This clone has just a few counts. The CDR3 region has the DNA TGTGCCAGCAGCTTGGGGGGAGCTAAGGGAACTAATGAAAAACTGTTTTTT. Translating it yields CASSLGGAKGTNEKLFF. The rearrangement joins TRBV7-8 to TRBJ1-4; TRBD1 might be the D (5 bases). V dropped 3 bases and J dropped 1 base, with 15 bases sitting between them. CDR3 size: 17 residues. The germline gives CDR1 SGHVS, CDR2 FQNEAQ.